This T cell receptor (beta chain) came from a study of shared clonotypes between healthy human individuals. Germline CDR1 reads MNHEY; CDR2 reads SVGAGI. The CDR3 runs 16 residues. The ends were cut back, 0 bases at V and 8 bases at J, with 19 bases in the middle. CD8 cells regarded as naive lacked CD45RO, were positively chosen for CCR7, and omitted terminally differentiated effector memory CD45RA+ cells. The DNA input per sorted-subset replicate PCR was 150 to 200 ng, corresponding to roughly 30,000 T cell genomes. Sequencing was performed with immunoSEQ multiplex PCR; in TCRdb, only in-frame clones are kept and a portion is missing. The data hold around 1,900,000 clones, with 93% observed a single time.

The specimen was naive CD8+ T cells from PBMCs. The chain couples TRBV6-5 to TRBJ1-1; unclear D gene. This receptor was obtained from a young man in good health. Some clones in this sample may be carry-over from other donors' samples. CDR3 sequence (DNA): TGTGCCAGCAGTTACTCGGCAACTCCCAGCCCCATGGAAGCTTTCTTT. It is translated as CASSYSATPSPMEAFF.